Below, one T cell receptor beta chain is given with its context. The PCR contained 60 Vbeta and 13 Jbeta primers. Generated by immunoSEQ multiplex PCR, the TCRdb table keeps only in-frame clones and is missing some. The sample consists of some 120,000 clones, approximately 61% of them appearing once. The CDR3 consists of 15 residues. The ends lost 4 bases at V and 4 bases at J; junction bases unmatched: 4. Germline V gene sequence: CDR1 MNHEY, CDR2 SVGAGI. This sample is drawn from a study of cytomegalovirus exposure and HLA in healthy donors. Study information: An analysis done earlier identified 90 million to 120 million unique TCR beta sequences from around 180 million T cells.

Healthy donors of bone marrow made up the group. Sequencing was carried out using PBMCs. This TCR was recovered from a man aged 25 to 40 in good health and CMV-seropositive. The chain links TRBV6-5 to TRBJ2-1; 10 nucleotides agree with TRBD2. This CDR3 reads CASSSGTSVYNEQFF. The DNA for the CDR3 is TGTGCCAGCAGTTCCGGGACTAGCGTTTACAATGAGCAGTTCTTC.